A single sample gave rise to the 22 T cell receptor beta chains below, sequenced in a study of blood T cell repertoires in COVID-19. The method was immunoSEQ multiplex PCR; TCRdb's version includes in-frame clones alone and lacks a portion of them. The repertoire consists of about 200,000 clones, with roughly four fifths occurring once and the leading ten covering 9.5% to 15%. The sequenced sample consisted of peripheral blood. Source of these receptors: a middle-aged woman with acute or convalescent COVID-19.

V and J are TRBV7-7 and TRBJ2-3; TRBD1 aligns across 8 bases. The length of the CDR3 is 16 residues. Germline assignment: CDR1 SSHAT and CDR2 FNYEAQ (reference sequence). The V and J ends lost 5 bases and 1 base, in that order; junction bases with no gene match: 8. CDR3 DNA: TGTGCCAGCAGCCCCCGACAGGGGTTTGGCACAGATACGCAGTATTTT. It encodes CASSPRQGFGTDTQYF.

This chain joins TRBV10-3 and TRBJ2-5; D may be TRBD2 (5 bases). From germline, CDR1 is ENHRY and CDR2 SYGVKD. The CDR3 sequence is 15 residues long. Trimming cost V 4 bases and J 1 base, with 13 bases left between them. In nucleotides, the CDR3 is TGTGCCATCAGTGGTCATAGCGCTGCCCAAGAGACCCAGTACTTC. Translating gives CAISGHSAAQETQYF.

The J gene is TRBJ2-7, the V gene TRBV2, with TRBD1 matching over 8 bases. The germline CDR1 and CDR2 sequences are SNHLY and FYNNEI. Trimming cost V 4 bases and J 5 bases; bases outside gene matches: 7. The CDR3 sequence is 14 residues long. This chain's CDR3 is CASSGRQGTNEQYF. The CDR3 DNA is TGTGCCAGCAGTGGTCGACAGGGGACGAACGAGCAGTACTTC.

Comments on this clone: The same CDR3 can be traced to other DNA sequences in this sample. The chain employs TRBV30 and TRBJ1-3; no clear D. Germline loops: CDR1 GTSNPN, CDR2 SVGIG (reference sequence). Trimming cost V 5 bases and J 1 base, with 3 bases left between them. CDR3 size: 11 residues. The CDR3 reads CAWSSGNTIYF. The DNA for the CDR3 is TGTGCCTGGTCTTCTGGAAACACCATATATTTT.

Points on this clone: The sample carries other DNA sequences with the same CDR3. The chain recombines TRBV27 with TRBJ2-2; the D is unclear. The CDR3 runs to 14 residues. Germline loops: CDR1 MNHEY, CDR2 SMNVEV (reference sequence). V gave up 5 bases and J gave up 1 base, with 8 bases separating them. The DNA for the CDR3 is TGTGCCAGCAGTCCACTTCGGAACACCGGGGAGCTGTTTTTT. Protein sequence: CASSPLRNTGELFF.

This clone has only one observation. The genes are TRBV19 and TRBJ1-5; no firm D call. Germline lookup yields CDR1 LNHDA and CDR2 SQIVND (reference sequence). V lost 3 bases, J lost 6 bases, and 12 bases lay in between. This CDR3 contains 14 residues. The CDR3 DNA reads TGTGCCAGTAGTATGGGTAGGTCGGGTCAGCCCCAGCATTTT. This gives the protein CASSMGRSGQPQHF.

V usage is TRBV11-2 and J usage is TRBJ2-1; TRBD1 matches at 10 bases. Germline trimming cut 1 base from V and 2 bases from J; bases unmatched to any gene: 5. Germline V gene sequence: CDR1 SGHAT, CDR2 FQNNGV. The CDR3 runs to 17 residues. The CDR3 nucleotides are TGTGCCAGCAGCTTAGGACAGGGGGCGGTCACCTACAATGAGCAGTTCTTC. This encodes CASSLGQGAVTYNEQFF.

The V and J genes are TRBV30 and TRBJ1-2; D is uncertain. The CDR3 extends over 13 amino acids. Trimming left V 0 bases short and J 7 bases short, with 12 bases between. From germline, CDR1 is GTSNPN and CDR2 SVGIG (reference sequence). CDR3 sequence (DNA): TGTGCCTGGAGTGTCTCTAGGGCGGGTGGCTACACCTTC. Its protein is CAWSVSRAGGYTF.

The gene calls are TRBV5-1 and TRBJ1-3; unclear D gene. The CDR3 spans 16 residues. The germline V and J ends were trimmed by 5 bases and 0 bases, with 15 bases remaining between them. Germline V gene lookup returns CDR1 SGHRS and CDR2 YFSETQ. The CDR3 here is CASRRLPGSSGNTIYF. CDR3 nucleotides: TGCGCCAGCAGGCGGCTGCCGGGATCCTCTGGAAACACCATATATTTT.

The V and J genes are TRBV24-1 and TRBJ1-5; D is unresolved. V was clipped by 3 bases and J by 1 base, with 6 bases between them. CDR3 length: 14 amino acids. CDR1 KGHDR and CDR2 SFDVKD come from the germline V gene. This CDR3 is CATSDPGSNQPQHF. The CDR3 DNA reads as TGTGCCACCAGTGATCCAGGCAGCAATCAGCCCCAGCATTTT.

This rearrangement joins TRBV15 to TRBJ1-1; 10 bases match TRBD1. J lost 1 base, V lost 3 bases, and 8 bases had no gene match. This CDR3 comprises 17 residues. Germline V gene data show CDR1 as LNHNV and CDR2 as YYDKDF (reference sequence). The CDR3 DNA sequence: TGTGCCACCAGCAGTAGACAGGGGGCGCGGGGGAACACTGAAGCTTTCTTT. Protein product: CATSSRQGARGNTEAFF.

CDR3 sequence reads: CASRRSTGNQPQHF. The DNA of the CDR3 is TGTGCCAGCAGGAGGAGCACGGGAAATCAGCCCCAGCATTTT. This rearrangement joins TRBV9 to TRBJ1-5; D call uncertain. V shed 5 bases and J shed 4 bases, with 13 bases lying between them. Germline V gene data show CDR1 as SGDLS and CDR2 as YYNGEE. There are 14 residues in the CDR3. Together with reference TRBV9 and TRBJ1-5, the CDR3 gives the full variable domain: DSGVTQTPKHLITATGQRVTLRCSPRSGDLSVYWYQQSLDQGLQFLIQYYNGEERAKGNILERFSAQQFPDLHSELNLSSLELGDSALYFCASRRSTGNQPQHFGDGTRLSIL.

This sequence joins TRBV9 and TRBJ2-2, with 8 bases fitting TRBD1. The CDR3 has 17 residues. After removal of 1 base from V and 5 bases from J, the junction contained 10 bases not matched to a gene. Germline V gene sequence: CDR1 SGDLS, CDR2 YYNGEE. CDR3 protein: CASSVYSGTGGTGELFF. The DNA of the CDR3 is TGTGCCAGCAGCGTATATTCGGGGACAGGCGGTACCGGGGAGCTGTTTTTT.

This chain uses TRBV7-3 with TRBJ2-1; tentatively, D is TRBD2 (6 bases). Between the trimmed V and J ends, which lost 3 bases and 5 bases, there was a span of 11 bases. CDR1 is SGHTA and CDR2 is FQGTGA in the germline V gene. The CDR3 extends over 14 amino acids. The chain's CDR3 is CASSLGLQNNEQFF. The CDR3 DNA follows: TGTGCCAGCAGCTTGGGACTCCAGAACAATGAGCAGTTCTTC.

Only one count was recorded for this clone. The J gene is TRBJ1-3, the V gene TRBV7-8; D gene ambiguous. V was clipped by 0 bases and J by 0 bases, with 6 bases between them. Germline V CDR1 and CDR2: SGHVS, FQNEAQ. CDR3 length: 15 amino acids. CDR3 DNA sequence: TGTGCCAGCAGCTTAGCCCCGAGCTCTGGAAACACCATATATTTT. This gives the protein CASSLAPSSGNTIYF.

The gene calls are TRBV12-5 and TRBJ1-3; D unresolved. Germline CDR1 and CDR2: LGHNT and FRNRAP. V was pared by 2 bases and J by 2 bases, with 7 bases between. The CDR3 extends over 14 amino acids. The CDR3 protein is CASGLIGAGNTIYF. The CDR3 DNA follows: TGTGCTAGTGGTTTGATAGGAGCTGGAAACACCATATATTTT.

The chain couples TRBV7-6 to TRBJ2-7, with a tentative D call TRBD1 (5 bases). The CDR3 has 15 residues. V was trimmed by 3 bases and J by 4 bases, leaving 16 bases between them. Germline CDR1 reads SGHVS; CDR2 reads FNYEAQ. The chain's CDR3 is CASSFQGPELYEQYF. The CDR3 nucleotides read TGTGCCAGCAGCTTTCAGGGTCCGGAGTTGTACGAGCAGTACTTC. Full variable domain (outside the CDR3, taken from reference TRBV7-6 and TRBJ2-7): GAGVSQSPRYKVTKRGQDVALRCDPISGHVSLYWYRQALGQGPEFLTYFNYEAQQDKSGLPNDRFSAERPEGSISTLTIQRTEQRDSAMYRCASSFQGPELYEQYFGPGTRLTVT.

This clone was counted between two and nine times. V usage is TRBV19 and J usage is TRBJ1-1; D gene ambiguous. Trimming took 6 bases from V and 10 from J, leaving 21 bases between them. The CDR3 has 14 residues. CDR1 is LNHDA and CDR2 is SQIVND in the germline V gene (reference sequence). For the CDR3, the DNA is TGTGCCAGTAGCATAAAACTGTCCGATTTTGGAGCTTTCTTT. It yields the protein CASSIKLSDFGAFF.

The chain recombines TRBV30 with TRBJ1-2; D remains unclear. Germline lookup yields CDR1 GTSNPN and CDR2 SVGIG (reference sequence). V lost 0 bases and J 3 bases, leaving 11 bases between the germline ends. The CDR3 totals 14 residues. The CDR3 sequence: CAWSVTLGDYGYTF. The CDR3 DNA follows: TGTGCCTGGAGTGTAACTCTCGGGGACTATGGCTACACCTTC.

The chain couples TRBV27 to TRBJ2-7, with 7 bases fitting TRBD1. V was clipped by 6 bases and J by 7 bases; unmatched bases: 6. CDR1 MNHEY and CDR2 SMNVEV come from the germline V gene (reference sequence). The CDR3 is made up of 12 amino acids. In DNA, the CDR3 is TGTGCCAGCAGGGGGATGACAGGGGAGCAGTACTTC. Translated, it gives CASRGMTGEQYF.

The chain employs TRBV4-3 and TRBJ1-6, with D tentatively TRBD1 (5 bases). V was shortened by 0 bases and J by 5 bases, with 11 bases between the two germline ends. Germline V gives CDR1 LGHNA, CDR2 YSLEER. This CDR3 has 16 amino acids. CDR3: CASSQEARANNSPLHF. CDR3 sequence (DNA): TGCGCCAGCAGCCAAGAAGCCAGGGCGAATAATTCACCCCTCCACTTT.

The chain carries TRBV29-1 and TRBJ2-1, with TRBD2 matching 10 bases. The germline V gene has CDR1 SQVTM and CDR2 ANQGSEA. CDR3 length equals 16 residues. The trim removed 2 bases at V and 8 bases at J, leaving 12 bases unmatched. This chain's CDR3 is CSVETAGGLSPDEQFF. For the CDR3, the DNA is TGCAGCGTTGAAACAGCGGGAGGGCTTTCCCCGGATGAGCAGTTCTTC.